This T cell receptor beta chain was recorded in a study of shared clonotypes between healthy human individuals. Comments on this clone: Its antigen is not known.

Donation came from healthy HIV-negative adults that had no recent acute infections or vaccinations. Nashville, Tennessee was home to all donors, each a Caucasian adult. Original processing notes: Filtering differed, since immunoSEQ gave only junction sequences and no quality scores. Generated by immunoSEQ multiplex PCR, the TCRdb table keeps only in-frame clones and is missing some. V and J calls and clone size come straight from that table; D and trimming were deduced from the DNA. The top ten hold about 0.13% of the sample, which has about 2,500,000 clones, about 92% seen once. Study-level results: Apart from blood, nothing was sampled; tissue repertoires likely differ.

V dropped 5 bases and J dropped 5 bases, with 6 bases sitting between them. CDR1 and CDR2 (germline): SGHRS, YFSETQ. The CDR3 totals 11 residues. Sequencing was performed on naive CD4+ T cells sorted from blood. Indicated subset: CD45RA+ positively selected. The origin of this receptor is a man younger than 30 in good health. This rearrangement joins TRBV5-1 to TRBJ2-3; no clear D gene. The chain's CDR3 is CASSELDTQYF. The CDR3 DNA is TGCGCCAGCAGTGAGTTAGATACGCAGTATTTT.